This record covers a single TCR beta chain. This PCR relied on a set of 60 Vbeta primers and 13 Jbeta primers. Some clones are missing from TCRdb's copy, which holds only in-frame ones; the method was immunoSEQ multiplex PCR. Of roughly 160,000 clones in the sample, roughly 76% were seen once. V lost 3 bases, J lost 4 bases, and 9 bases lay in between. The CDR3 is 12 amino acids. In germline, CDR1 is SQVTM, CDR2 ANQGSEA. This sample was taken from a study of cytomegalovirus exposure and HLA in healthy donors. The rearrangement uses TRBV29-1 and TRBJ1-1, with TRBD1 as a possible D gene (6 bases). The sequence was obtained from a man in his sixties in good health and CMV-seronegative. The sample consisted of PBMCs. In DNA form, the CDR3 reads TGCAGCGTTGAGGGGGGGGCCACTGAAGCTTTCTTT. Encoded protein: CSVEGGATEAFF.